Reported below is one T cell receptor beta chain. What it binds is unknown. This entry is derived from a study of cytomegalovirus exposure and HLA in healthy donors. Overall study context: The Caucasian-associated ancestry cluster held roughly 84% of a few hundred genotyped donors.

Primers for the PCR totalled 60 Vbeta and 13 Jbeta. Sequenced by immunoSEQ multiplex PCR; TCRdb stores in-frame clones only, minus some. The top ten hold about 2.5% of the sample, which has some 90,000 clones, 70% seen once. General study findings and limits: Specific recognition of CMV antigens was confirmed in vitro for three chains (all CMV-associated).

V was pared by 0 bases and J by 8 bases, with 11 bases between. The germline gives CDR1 SGHVS, CDR2 FNYEAQ. The CDR3 has 14 residues. The chain couples TRBV7-6 to TRBJ1-5; no reliable D call. Sequencing used PBMCs. The source of this sequence is a man aged 45-65 years in good health and CMV-seronegative. DNA for the CDR3: TGTGCCAGCAGCTTAGCAGGCGGCGAGGAGCCCCAGCATTTT. It yields the protein CASSLAGGEEPQHF.